These 23 T cell receptor beta chains came from one sample sequenced in a study of cytomegalovirus exposure and HLA in healthy donors. It was with 60 Vbeta and 13 Jbeta primers that the PCR ran. Sequencing was performed with immunoSEQ multiplex PCR; in TCRdb, only in-frame clones are kept and a portion is missing. The sample lists under 200,000 clones; 77% were seen once. What was sequenced was PBMCs. Source of these receptors: a woman in her 40s in good health and CMV-seropositive.

This chain joins TRBV28 and TRBJ2-5; TRBD2 matches 9 bases. The germline V gene has CDR1 MDHEN and CDR2 SYDVKM. V lost 11 bases and J lost 1; bases outside the gene matches: 5. The CDR3 sequence is 13 residues long. DNA of the CDR3: TGTGCCGGAAGGCGGGGGGGCCAAGAGACCCAGTACTTC. It yields the protein CAGRRGGQETQYF.

This chain uses TRBV7-9 with TRBJ2-2; TRBD1 matches at 7 bases. This CDR3 is built from 15 residues. Germline values: CDR1 SEHNR, CDR2 FQNEAQ (reference sequence). V was pared by 5 bases and J by 2 bases, with 5 bases of the junction left unmatched. CDR3 DNA: TGTGCCAGCAGCCCAGACAGGGTTAACACCGGGGAGCTGTTTTTT. Protein: CASSPDRVNTGELFF.

The chain employs TRBV7-8 and TRBJ2-7, with 9 bases aligning to TRBD1. J lost 7 bases, V lost 5 bases, and 12 bases had no gene match. There are 15 residues in the CDR3. Germline V gene sequence: CDR1 SGHVS, CDR2 FQNEAQ. CDR3 in amino acids: CASSPAGTGTGEQYF. CDR3 sequence (DNA): TGTGCCAGCAGCCCTGCCGGGACAGGGACTGGAGAGCAGTACTTC.

The chain combines TRBV7-9 with TRBJ2-5, with a possible D match to TRBD2 (6 bases). The DNA end favors TRBJ2-7, so the J call may be wrong. CDR3 length: 14 residues. Germline assignment: CDR1 SEHNR and CDR2 FQNEAQ (reference sequence). For the CDR3, the DNA is TGTGCCAGCAGCTTAGTTGGAGGGACCTACGAGCAGTACTTC. Its protein product is CASSLVGGTYEQYF.

V gene TRBV5-1 combines with J gene TRBJ2-7; D is undetermined. Germline assignment: CDR1 SGHRS and CDR2 YFSETQ. The CDR3 totals 13 residues. Trimming stripped 2 bases from V and 2 bases from J, with 8 bases between. The CDR3 protein is CASSLELTYEQYF. DNA for the CDR3: TGCGCCAGCAGCTTAGAACTGACCTACGAGCAGTACTTC.

The chain links TRBV30 to TRBJ1-1, with D uncertain. Germline CDR1 reads GTSNPN; CDR2 reads SVGIG (reference sequence). With 3 bases removed from V and 5 bases from J, the gap between germline ends came to 16 bases. CDR3 length equals 14 residues. In DNA, the CDR3 is TGTGCCTGGAGCCCACGGAGAAGGGAGACTGAAGCTTTCTTT. Protein: CAWSPRRRETEAFF. Filled out from reference TRBV30 and TRBJ1-1, the complete variable domain reads SQTIHQWPATLVQPVGSPLSLECTVEGTSNPNLYWYRQAAGRGLQLLFYSVGIGQISSEVPQNLSASRPQDRQFILSSKKLLLSDSGFYLCAWSPRRRETEAFFGQGTRLTVV.

This clone showed up just once. The chain recombines TRBV25-1 with TRBJ1-3; D gene uncertain. CDR1 and CDR2 (germline): MGHDK, SYGVNS. Trimming removed 4 bases at V and 4 bases at J, with 11 bases between. There are 14 residues in the CDR3. This CDR3 is CASSVAGTGNTIYF. DNA of the CDR3: TGTGCCAGCAGTGTTGCGGGTACAGGAAACACCATATATTTT.

J is TRBJ2-7 and V is TRBV7-2; D gene unclear. The CDR3 totals 12 residues. The V gene lost 1 base and the J gene lost 4 bases, with 5 bases spanning the gap. Germline V gene lookup returns CDR1 SGHTA and CDR2 FQGNSA. The CDR3 coding sequence is TGTGCCAGCAGCTTAGTCCAATACGAGCAGTACTTC. This encodes CASSLVQYEQYF.

The chain carries TRBV5-6 and TRBJ1-4; a possible D gene is TRBD1 (5 bases). V was trimmed by 0 bases and J by 8 bases, leaving 11 bases between them. In germline, CDR1 is SGHDT, CDR2 YYEEEE. The CDR3 has 14 residues. Here the CDR3 reads CASSLGQQKEKLFF. CDR3 in DNA: TGTGCCAGCAGCTTGGGACAGCAAAAGGAAAAACTGTTTTTT.

This chain uses TRBV5-1 with TRBJ2-7, with D perhaps matching TRBD1 (6 bases). The CDR3 has 16 residues. The V gene's germline CDR1 is SGHRS and CDR2 YFSETQ. Trimming left V 5 bases short and J 4 bases short, with 22 bases between. The CDR3 sequence is CASSLAGDLEPYEQYF. The CDR3, as DNA: TGCGCCAGCAGTTTAGCAGGGGATTTAGAACCATACGAGCAGTACTTC.

The rearrangement joins TRBV6-1 to TRBJ2-4, with TRBD1 matching over 8 bases. The CDR3 is made up of 13 amino acids. V trimming: 4 bases; J trimming: 8 bases; junction bases outside the gene matches: 4. Germline CDR1 is MNHNS and CDR2 is SASEGT. The CDR3: CASSVYRGDIQYF. For the CDR3, the DNA is TGTGCCAGCAGTGTTTACAGGGGGGACATTCAGTACTTC.

Only a few counts were recorded for this clone. The V gene is TRBV30, the J gene TRBJ2-5; 9 bases fit TRBD2. Judging by the DNA end, TRBJ2-7 fits better; the J call may be wrong. The germline gives CDR1 GTSNPN, CDR2 SVGIG (reference sequence). The CDR3 totals 13 residues. CDR3: CAWSTGLANEQYF. Here the CDR3 DNA reads TGTGCCTGGAGTACGGGACTAGCCAACGAGCAGTACTTC.

This sequence joins TRBV4-2 and TRBJ1-4; D not resolved. CDR1 LGHNA and CDR2 YNFKEQ come from the germline V gene. Trimming pared 4 bases from V and 7 bases from J, leaving 22 bases between. The length of the CDR3 is 17 residues. CDR3 nucleotide sequence: TGTGCCAGCAGCCCCCTCGAGAGGGTCGAGGAGGGTGAAAAACTGTTTTTT. This gives the protein CASSPLERVEEGEKLFF.

The chain employs TRBV27 and TRBJ1-2; weak D call: TRBD1 (5 bases). Trimming shortened V by 6 bases and J by 6 bases, and 14 bases separated the two germline ends. Germline V gives CDR1 MNHEY, CDR2 SMNVEV (reference sequence). The CDR3 is made up of 13 amino acids. This CDR3 reads CASSPGPFNGYTF. The CDR3 nucleotides read TGTGCCAGCAGCCCAGGGCCGTTCAATGGCTACACCTTC.

CDR3 sequence reads: CASSGQAGHDTQYF. The CDR3 DNA reads as TGTGCCAGCAGCGGACAGGCCGGGCACGATACGCAGTATTTT. The chain carries TRBV5-6 and TRBJ2-3; 7 bases match TRBD1. Looked up from germline, CDR1 is SGHDT and CDR2 is YYEEEE. This CDR3 has 14 residues. The V and J ends lost 4 bases and 6 bases, in that order; junction bases with no gene match: 8.

The chain is built from TRBV30 and TRBJ1-2; D gene uncertain. The germline CDR1 and CDR2 sequences are GTSNPN and SVGIG (reference sequence). This CDR3 is built from 13 residues. Trimming took off 4 bases at V and 5 bases at J, with 14 bases between the two ends. The CDR3, as DNA: TGTGCCTGGACTGAGGCAATCGGATATGGCTACACCTTC. Protein: CAWTEAIGYGYTF.

This clone was seen just once. The chain uses TRBV9 and TRBJ1-1, with D possibly being TRBD1 (6 bases). CDR1 is SGDLS and CDR2 is YYNGEE in the germline V gene. The CDR3 runs to 14 residues. Trimming cost V 3 bases and J 2 bases, with 11 bases left between them. Written as DNA, the CDR3 is TGTGCCAGCAGCGCCACAGGGTCTAACACTGAAGCTTTCTTT. Amino acid sequence: CASSATGSNTEAFF. The variable domain in full, with the rest retrieved from reference TRBV9 and TRBJ1-1, is DSGVTQTPKHLITATGQRVTLRCSPRSGDLSVYWYQQSLDQGLQFLIQYYNGEERAKGNILERFSAQQFPDLHSELNLSSLELGDSALYFCASSATGSNTEAFFGQGTRLTVV.

This clone was observed once. The rearrangement links TRBV7-2 to TRBJ1-1; the match to TRBD1 covers 7 bases. The CDR3 is 18 residues long. The ends lost 1 base at V and 4 bases at J; junction bases unmatched: 15. Germline V gene sequence: CDR1 SGHTA, CDR2 FQGNSA. CDR3 nucleotide sequence: TGTGCCAGCAGCTTAGTGGTGGTGGCCCTGACAGGGTCCACTGAAGCTTTCTTT. It yields the protein CASSLVVVALTGSTEAFF.

The genes are TRBV23-1 and TRBJ2-7; weak D call: TRBD1 (8 bases). TRBV23-1 is known as an ORF, though its function is uncertain. Trimming removed 0 bases at V and 3 bases at J, with 15 bases between. This CDR3 is built from 16 residues. The CDR3 region has the DNA TGCGCCAGCAGTCAATCGTACAGGGGGGGACGCTACGAGCAGTACTTC. This codes for CASSQSYRGGRYEQYF.

There are a few counts of this clone. The chain is built from TRBV6-5 and TRBJ2-2; 10 bases map to TRBD2. The CDR3 runs 15 residues. Germline CDR1 MNHEY, CDR2 SVGAGI. Unmatched junction bases numbered 5, after V lost 8 bases and J lost 2 bases. The CDR3 reads CASGALAGNTGELFF. Written as DNA, the CDR3 is TGTGCCAGCGGGGCACTAGCGGGAAACACCGGGGAGCTGTTTTTT.

The chain joins TRBV11-2 to TRBJ1-2; TRBD1 is a possible D gene (5 bases). V lost 7 bases and J 0 bases, leaving 12 bases between the germline ends. CDR1 SGHAT and CDR2 FQNNGV come from the germline V gene. The CDR3 has 14 residues. The chain's CDR3 is CASTLTGSNYGYTF. The CDR3 coding sequence is TGTGCCAGCACCCTTACAGGATCTAACTATGGCTACACCTTC.

The chain uses TRBV7-9 and TRBJ2-2; D unclear. V lost 5 bases to trimming and J lost 7 bases, with 8 bases between them. This CDR3 comprises 12 residues. Germline V gives CDR1 SEHNR, CDR2 FQNEAQ (reference sequence). The CDR3 coding sequence is TGTGCCAGCAGCCAGACAAACGGGGAGCTGTTTTTT. It codes for CASSQTNGELFF. The full variable domain, its missing parts supplied by reference TRBV7-9 and TRBJ2-2, is DTGVSQNPRHKITKRGQNVTFRCDPISEHNRLYWYRQTLGQGPEFLTYFQNEAQLEKSRLLSDRFSAERPKGSFSTLEIQRTEQGDSAMYLCASSQTNGELFFGEGSRLTVL.

In nucleotides, the CDR3 is TGTGCCAGCAGCTTAGGTCTCGAGACCCAGTACTTC. It codes for CASSLGLETQYF. This chain joins TRBV11-3 and TRBJ2-5; D uncertain. Between the trimmed V and J ends, which lost 1 base and 5 bases, there was a span of 5 bases. This CDR3 has 12 amino acids. The germline CDR1 and CDR2 sequences are SGHNT and YENEEA.